This TCR beta chain was sequenced during a study of T cell responses to AZD1222 COVID-19 vaccine (dated by TCRdb to about 2021). As for the study more broadly: A total of approximately 250 trial participants underwent TCR sequencing, of whom approximately 200 had received two doses of AZD1222 and 26 had received two doses of the MenACWY control vaccine. Trial participants were enrolled into age subgroups of 18-55, 56-69 and 70-plus years, which contained roughly 140, 27 and 60 TCR-sequenced participants, respectively.

Regarding this clone: This receptor's antigen is unknown. One base away there is no much larger clone; base qualities are not given.

The paper's findings and limits, for the study overall: Conclusions about previously exposed vaccinees are limited, since just 5 to 7 AZD1222 recipients were seropositive for SARS-CoV-2 at baseline. Nearly half of unique spike-specific TCRs reportedly recognized epitopes outside regions mutated in the B.1.351 and B.1.1.7 variants. Because no day 14 peak-response samples were available, repertoires were characterized only after the peak T cell response. Spike-specific TCR breadth and depth rose significantly after two AZD1222 doses compared with day 0 and with MenACWY recipients. Vaccine-associated CD4 TCRs spanned the whole spike protein, with dominant responses in regions 160-218 and 743-854. Most participants were white British and females outnumbered males, and the authors suggested that clonal diversity may have been underestimated. In the small 56-69-year group, the increase in depth fell short of significance, most likely because of low power.

The CDR3 regions of human TCRbeta chains were analyzed by immunosequencing. In the authors' own workflow: TCRs in the repertoires were matched against a reference library of SARS-CoV-2-specific TCRs that had been generated with the MIRA antigen-specificity platform. Breadth was defined as the fraction of unique TCRs that were SARS-CoV-2-associated, and depth was defined as the fraction of total T cells that were SARS-CoV-2-associated. Using the MIRA data, each spike-specific TCR was mapped to the spike region that the TCR reacts to and placed in a CD4 or CD8 class. Log10-transformed breadth and depth values were compared by one-way ANOVA with Sidak's multiple comparisons tests. TCRdb took this table from immuneACCESS and kept in-frame rearrangements with V and J called. Such tables lack part of the clones; where checked against another copy, unresolved V genes explain under half of the gap, and the rest is unexplained. That table supplies the V and J calls and clone size; D and trimming were determined from the DNA. This sample holds roughly 150,000 clones; around 92% were observed only once. Clones ranked in the top ten supply around 1% of the sample.

From its cysteine to its phenylalanine, the CDR3 spans 16 amino acids. CDR3 DNA only is kept here, 48 bases in frame from base 1. Trimming takes 7 bases from V and 0 bases from J, and the germline ends sit 18 bases apart. The germline V gene (reference sequence) provides CDR1 LNHDA and CDR2 SQIVND. The meaning of the sample's time point label: about 28 days (+/-7) after the second vaccine dose. Because spike-specific TCR depth and breadth did not differ between the two schedules, AZD1222 recipients who got a second dose at roughly 4 weeks were pooled with those who got a second dose at roughly 12 weeks. The vaccinee samples were drawn from two UK trials, COV001 and COV002, one of which was a single-blind randomized controlled phase 2/3 trial testing AZD1222 (ChAdOx1 nCoV-19) in healthy adults. For TCRbeta chain sequencing, PBMC samples were collected from trial participants at day 0 and at day 28 after the second dose.

The sequenced sample was peripheral blood, obtained 28 days after the second AZD1222 dose. This TCR derives from an adult who received the AZD1222 COVID-19 vaccine. The receptor chain draws on TRBV19 and TRBJ1-2, with the D gene call left open. The CDR3 protein is CASNPSGRPANYGYTF. In nucleotides, the sequence is TGTGCCAGTAACCCTTCGGGCCGCCCAGCTAACTATGGCTACACCTTC.